The rows below give T cell receptor beta chains drawn from one sample of a study of tissue T cells after allogeneic stem cell transplantation. Generated by immunoSEQ multiplex PCR, the TCRdb table keeps only in-frame clones and is missing some. The data show thousands of clones, roughly 56% seen once. This sample comprised tissue from the jejunum, obtained at autopsy. The receptors shown here come from a male donor aged 60 or over with lung cancer. Both conserved end residues are part of each CDR3. Each record gives: D gene, V gene, J gene, clone size, CDR3 protein, CDR3 DNA. D genes are given only for firm matches. Some rows mark clone size as missing; the rest say once, few, many or name a class of expanded clone.

>-|TRBV14|TRBJ1-2|-
CASSPGVSYGYTF
TGTGCCAGCAGCCCCGGCGTCAGCTATGGCTACACCTTC
>-|TRBV7-9|TRBJ1-1|-
CASSLDLTEAFF
TGTGCCAGCAGCTTAGACCTCACTGAAGCTTTCTTT
>-|TRBV5-1|TRBJ2-3|medium-sized
CASSLYPQDTQYF
TGCGCCAGCAGCTTGTATCCCCAGGATACGCAGTATTTT
>-|TRBV30|TRBJ1-4|-
CAWSVGAGVDEKLFF
TGTGCCTGGAGTGTAGGGGCAGGGGTCGATGAAAAACTGTTTTTT
>-|TRBV9|TRBJ1-1|-
CASSFGGNTEAFF
TGTGCCAGCAGCTTTGGTGGAAACACTGAAGCTTTCTTT
>TRBD2|TRBV28|TRBJ2-1|medium-sized
CASTSSGRAGWNEQFF
TGTGCCAGCACCTCTAGCGGGAGGGCTGGGTGGAATGAGCAGTTCTTC
>TRBD1|TRBV7-9|TRBJ1-2|-
CASSHQGQPLGGYTF
TGTGCCAGCAGCCATCAGGGACAGCCCCTTGGGGGCTACACCTTC
>-|TRBV4-1|TRBJ2-5|few
CASSPHGQDQETQYF
TGCGCCAGCAGCCCCCACGGACAAGACCAAGAGACCCAGTACTTC
>-|TRBV19|TRBJ1-2|once
CASSRDTSNYGYTF
TGTGCCAGTAGTAGGGACACATCTAACTATGGCTACACCTTC
>-|TRBV3-1/TRBV3-2|TRBJ2-3|-
CASSPPGYTQYF
TGTGCCAGCAGCCCTCCCGGGTATACGCAGTATTTT
>TRBD2|TRBV4-1|TRBJ2-7|-
CASSQDFSGASSYEQYF
TGCGCCAGCAGCCAAGACTTTAGCGGGGCGAGCTCCTACGAGCAGTACTTC
>-|TRBV2|TRBJ2-2|few
CASSDWDTHTGELFF
TGTGCCAGCAGTGATTGGGACACCCACACCGGGGAGCTGTTTTTT
>-|TRBV18|TRBJ2-7|-
CASSPPQPASYEQYF
TGTGCCAGCTCACCACCCCAGCCGGCCTCCTACGAGCAGTACTTC
>-|TRBV4-1|TRBJ2-7|few
CASSQGEGLGSYEQYF
TGCGCCAGCAGCCAGGGCGAAGGGTTGGGCTCCTACGAGCAGTACTTC
>-|TRBV5-1|TRBJ1-4|-
CASSPDSTTNEKLFF
TGCGCCAGCAGCCCTGACAGCACAACTAATGAAAAACTGTTTTTT
>TRBD1|TRBV6-5|TRBJ1-2|once
CASRLQGYYGYTF
TGTGCCAGCAGACTACAGGGGTACTATGGCTACACCTTC
>-|TRBV6-5|TRBJ2-2|medium-sized
CASSYSGGSGGELFF
TGTGCCAGCAGTTACTCTGGGGGTTCGGGCGGGGAGCTGTTTTTT
>-|TRBV30|TRBJ2-3|few
CAWSGGSTDTQYF
TGTGCCTGGAGCGGGGGAAGCACAGATACGCAGTATTTT
>TRBD1|TRBV6-2/TRBV6-3|TRBJ2-6|-
CASSFPGTGNVLTF
TGTGCCAGCAGTTTCCCCGGGACAGGAAACGTCCTGACTTTC
>TRBD1|TRBV6-2/TRBV6-3|TRBJ1-2|-
CASSTNRGRCTF
TGTGCCAGCAGTACCAACAGGGGGCGGTGCACCTTC
>-|TRBV14|TRBJ2-1|-
CASSQDWSDSYNEQFF
TGTGCCAGCAGCCAAGATTGGAGCGACTCCTACAATGAGCAGTTCTTC
>-|TRBV11-2|TRBJ2-3|-
CASSLELGGTGDTQYF
TGTGCCAGCAGCTTAGAGTTAGGTGGGACCGGAGATACGCAGTATTTT
>TRBD1|TRBV7-2|TRBJ2-3|-
CASSLASGGARFGRTDTQYF
TGTGCCAGCAGCTTAGCATCAGGGGGCGCCAGGTTTGGCCGCACAGATACGCAGTATTTT
>TRBD1|TRBV11-2|TRBJ1-6|-
CASSLEQGNSPLHF
TGTGCCAGCAGCTTAGAACAGGGGAATTCACCCCTCCACTTT
>TRBD2|TRBV7-9|TRBJ2-7|-
CASSHSGGAIGEQYF
TGTGCCAGCAGCCATAGCGGGGGGGCCATTGGCGAGCAGTACTTC
>-|TRBV6-5|TRBJ2-6|medium-sized
CASSYRAIGANVLTF
TGTGCCAGCAGTTACAGGGCGATCGGGGCCAACGTCCTGACTTTC